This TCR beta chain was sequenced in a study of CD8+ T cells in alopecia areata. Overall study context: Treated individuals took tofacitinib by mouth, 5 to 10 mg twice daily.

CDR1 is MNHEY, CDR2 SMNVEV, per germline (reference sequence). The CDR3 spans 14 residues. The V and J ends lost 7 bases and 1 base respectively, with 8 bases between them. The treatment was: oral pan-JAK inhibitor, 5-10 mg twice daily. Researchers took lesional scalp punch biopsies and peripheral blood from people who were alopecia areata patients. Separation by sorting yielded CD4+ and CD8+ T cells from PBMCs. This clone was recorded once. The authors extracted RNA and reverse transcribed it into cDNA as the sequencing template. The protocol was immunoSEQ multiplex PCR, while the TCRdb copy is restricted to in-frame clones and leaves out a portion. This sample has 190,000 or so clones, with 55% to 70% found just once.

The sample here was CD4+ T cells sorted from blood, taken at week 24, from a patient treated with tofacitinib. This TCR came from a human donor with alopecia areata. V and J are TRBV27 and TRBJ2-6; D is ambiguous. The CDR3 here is CASKRQSGANVLTF. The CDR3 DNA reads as TGTGCCAGCAAGAGACAATCTGGGGCCAACGTCCTGACTTTC.